This section outlines one T cell receptor beta chain sequence together with its context. The entry originates in a study of immune evolution from preneoplasia to lung adenocarcinoma. Assay used: immunoSEQ multiplex PCR; TCRdb lists only in-frame clones, some missing. In the table there are around 21,000 clones, about 79% of which are singletons. CDR3 length: 15 residues. Germline V gene lookup returns CDR1 SGHRS and CDR2 YFSETQ. Trimming cost V 1 base and J 3 bases; bases outside gene matches: 5. The sample taken for sequencing was FFPE invasive lung adenocarcinoma tissue. The V gene is TRBV5-1, the J gene TRBJ2-3, with 7 positions matching TRBD1. The origin of this receptor is a person in their sixties or seventies with lung adenocarcinoma. CDR3 DNA: TGCGCCAGCAGCTTGTTGGGCAGGGGGACAGATACGCAGTATTTT. Translated: CASSLLGRGTDTQYF. The whole variable domain, remainder taken from reference TRBV5-1 and TRBJ2-3, is KAGVTQTPRYLIKTRGQQVTLSCSPISGHRSVSWYQQTPGQGLQFLFEYFSETQRNKGNFPGRFSGRQFSNSRSEMNVSTLELGDSALYLCASSLLGRGTDTQYFGPGTRLTVL.